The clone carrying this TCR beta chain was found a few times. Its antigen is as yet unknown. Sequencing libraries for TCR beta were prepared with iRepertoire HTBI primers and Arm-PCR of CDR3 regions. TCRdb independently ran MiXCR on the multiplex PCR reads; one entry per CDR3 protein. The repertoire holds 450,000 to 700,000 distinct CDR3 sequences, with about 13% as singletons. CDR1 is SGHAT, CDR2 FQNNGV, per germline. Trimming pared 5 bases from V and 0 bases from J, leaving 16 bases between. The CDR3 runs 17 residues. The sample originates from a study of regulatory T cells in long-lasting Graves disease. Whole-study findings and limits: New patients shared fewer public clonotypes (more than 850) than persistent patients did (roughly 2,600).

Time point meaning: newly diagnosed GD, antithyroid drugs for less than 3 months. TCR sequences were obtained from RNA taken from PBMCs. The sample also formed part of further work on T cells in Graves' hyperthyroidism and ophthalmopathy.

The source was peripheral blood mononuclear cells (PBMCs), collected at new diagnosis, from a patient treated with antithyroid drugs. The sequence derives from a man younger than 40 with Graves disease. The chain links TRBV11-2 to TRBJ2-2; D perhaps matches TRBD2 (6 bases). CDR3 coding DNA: TGTGCCAGCAGCCCGCGGTACGGCGGGGCGAACACCGGGGAGCTGTTTTTT. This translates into CASSPRYGGANTGELFF.